This entry is about one T cell receptor (beta chain). What it binds is unknown. The entry originates in a study of OX40 agonist ivuxolimab in advanced cancers. Study-level results: Patients with a partial response at 0.1-3.0 mg/kg had among the lowest clonal expansion.

The method was immunoSEQ multiplex PCR; TCRdb's version includes in-frame clones alone and lacks a portion of them. The sample carries 75,000 to 90,000 clones, approximately 84% recorded once. This TCR derives from an adult with an advanced solid tumor such as melanoma, head and neck, liver or kidney cancer. The material was CD4+ or CD8+ T cells sorted from blood, obtained in a trial of the OX40 agonist ivuxolimab.

CDR3 coding DNA: TGTGCCAGCTCACCGGGGATAGGTCGTTCTACCTACGAGCAGTACTTC. Translated, it gives CASSPGIGRSTYEQYF. The genes are TRBV18 and TRBJ2-7; D is ambiguous. Germline CDR1 and CDR2: KGHSH and LQKENI. V was trimmed by 3 bases and J by 2 bases, leaving 17 bases between them. The CDR3 totals 16 residues.